Following are 10 T cell receptor beta chains from one sample sequenced in a study of cytomegalovirus exposure and HLA in healthy donors. TCRdb's table, derived via immunoSEQ multiplex PCR, lists solely in-frame clones and lacks some. The sample consists of over 110,000 clones, 70% to 90% of them appearing once. The source material was PBMCs. The receptors stem from a young man in good health and CMV-seropositive.

The table lists this clone with a few counts. The chain links TRBV7-8 to TRBJ1-6; possibly TRBD1 for D (6 bases). Trimming removed 5 bases from V and 8 bases from J, with 10 bases in between. CDR1 and CDR2 from the germline V gene are SGHVS and FQNEAQ. This CDR3 has 13 residues. CDR3 coding DNA: TGTGCCAGCAGCCCTAACAGGGATTCACCCCTCCACTTT. It specifies CASSPNRDSPLHF.

The gene calls are TRBV4-1 and TRBJ1-1, with D possibly matching TRBD1 (6 bases). The germline gives CDR1 MGHRA, CDR2 YSYEKL. CDR3 length: 18 residues. Trimming left V 3 bases short and J 0 bases short, with 20 bases between. The CDR3 DNA follows: TGCGCCAGCAGCCACCACCCCCTGAGGGGGAACATGAACACTGAAGCTTTCTTT. Protein: CASSHHPLRGNMNTEAFF.

This chain uses TRBV12-5 with TRBJ2-2; 14 nucleotides match TRBD2. The length of the CDR3 is 16 residues. V dropped 8 bases and J dropped 0; count of bases not matched to a gene: 2. Per germline, CDR1 LGHNT and CDR2 FRNRAP. The CDR3 sequence: CASRLAGGSNTGELFF. Written as DNA, the CDR3 is TGTGCTAGTCGACTAGCGGGAGGGTCGAACACCGGGGAGCTGTTTTTT. The full variable domain, its missing parts supplied by reference TRBV12-5 and TRBJ2-2, is DARVTQTPRHKVTEMGQEVTMRCQPILGHNTVFWYRQTMMQGLELLAYFRNRAPLDDSGMPKDRFSAEMPDATLATLKIQPSEPRDSAVYFCASRLAGGSNTGELFFGEGSRLTVL.

This clone has only one observation. The chain links TRBV27 to TRBJ1-5, with D tentatively TRBD1 (5 bases). The CDR3 consists of 14 residues. The V end lost 5 bases, the J end lost 10 bases, and 18 bases lay between the germline ends. Germline CDR1 and CDR2: MNHEY and SMNVEV (reference sequence). CDR3 sequence (DNA): TGTGCCAGCAGTCCGTTGACCGGACAATTACCCCAGCATTTT. Protein product: CASSPLTGQLPQHF.

This clone was counted ten times or more. The rearrangement links TRBV10-2 to TRBJ2-2; possibly TRBD2 for D (5 bases). The CDR3 covers 14 residues. From germline, CDR1 is WSHSY and CDR2 SAAADI. Between the trimmed V and J ends, which lost 0 bases and 5 bases, there was a span of 7 bases. CDR3 DNA sequence: TGCGCCAGCAGTGAGTCTACGGGGACCGGGGAGCTGTTTTTT. Translation gives CASSESTGTGELFF.

The rearrangement uses TRBV15 and TRBJ2-1, with 10 bases that match TRBD2. Germline V lookup: CDR1 LNHNV, CDR2 YYDKDF (reference sequence). The V segment lost 0 bases and the J segment 8 bases; nucleotides outside the gene matches: 4. This CDR3 has 15 amino acids. CDR3 region: CATSREASGSHEQFF. The CDR3 DNA reads TGTGCCACCAGCAGAGAGGCTAGCGGGAGCCATGAGCAGTTCTTC.

This clone was counted between two and nine times. This rearrangement joins TRBV6-5 to TRBJ1-2, with 10 bases lining up with TRBD1. There are 16 residues in the CDR3. Per the germline V gene, CDR1 is MNHEY and CDR2 is SVGAGI. V was clipped by 2 bases and J by 4 bases; unmatched bases: 7. For the CDR3, the DNA is TGTGCCAGCAGTTACCAACGGACAGGGGGAGGCTATGGCTACACCTTC. Amino acid sequence: CASSYQRTGGGYGYTF.

This clone was seen more than once but under ten times. V usage is TRBV29-1 and J usage is TRBJ1-4, with 9 bases aligning to TRBD1. J was trimmed by 6 bases and V by 5 bases; bases with no gene match: 4. There are 13 residues in the CDR3. CDR1 and CDR2 (germline): SQVTM, ANQGSEA. This CDR3 is CSVTGGSHEKLFF. The CDR3 bases are TGCAGCGTTACAGGGGGCTCTCATGAAAAACTGTTTTTT.

The genes are TRBV7-3 and TRBJ2-1; 8 positions match TRBD2. CDR1 and CDR2 (germline): SGHTA, FQGTGA. This CDR3 spans 16 amino acids. The V gene end was trimmed by 2 bases and the J gene end by 6 bases; junction bases not matched to a gene: 9. CDR3 bases: TGTGCCAGCAGCTTATCGAGCGGGGGCGGGCGCAATGAGCAGTTCTTC. Its protein product is CASSLSSGGGRNEQFF.

CDR3 DNA sequence: TGTGCCAGCTCCCGAGGAGGTCTCTATAATTCACCCCTCCACTTT. It specifies CASSRGGLYNSPLHF. This sequence joins TRBV27 and TRBJ1-6; D ambiguous. Looked up from germline, CDR1 is MNHEY and CDR2 is SMNVEV (reference sequence). This CDR3 region has 15 residues. Trimming removed 8 bases at V and 3 bases at J, with 14 bases between.